There are many counts of the clone carrying this TCR beta chain. 5'RACE with constant-segment primers yielded barcoded, UMI-tagged TCR alpha and TCR beta cDNA libraries. TCRdb analysed the 5' RACE reads with MiXCR anew, one entry per CDR3 protein. This table holds about 410,000 distinct CDR3 sequences, about a quarter found once. The data originate from a study of T-cell memory formation after mild COVID-19. Study context: Largely donor-specific sequence clusters came from a couple of donors.

This receptor was obtained from an adult woman who had mild COVID-19 (a few samples of this study predate the infection). Cell type and time point are not known. The sequencing input was PBMCs or a T cell subset sorted from them (not recorded which).

CDR3 protein: CASRPSATGELFF. CDR3 coding DNA: TGTGCCAGCCGACCTAGCGCCACCGGGGAGCTGTTTTTT. The chain recombines TRBV7-6 with TRBJ2-2; a possible D gene is TRBD2 (6 bases). Germline CDR1 and CDR2: SGHVS and FNYEAQ. This CDR3 contains 13 residues. The germline V and J ends were trimmed by 8 bases and 4 bases, with 11 bases remaining between them.